The clone carrying this TCR beta chain turned up a few times. Its target is not known. This sample stems from a study of T cell repertoires in cytomegalovirus infection. Study information: Matching HLA type and CMV infection were both indicated by public TCR beta signatures.

Each CDR3 protein gets one entry after TCRdb re-called the reads with MiXCR. The table shows about 180,000 distinct CDR3 sequences, with 15% to 20% occurring only once. Regarding the study as a whole: The study identified carriers of CMV plus the relevant HLA from cumulative public TCR beta family frequency. HLA-C-restricted CMV-specific TCR beta clonotypes were dominant in the ex vivo response.

Specimen: CD8+ T cells from PBMCs. This sequence originates from a human donor in good health (CMV status not recorded). Some clones in this sample may be carry-over from other donors' samples.

The CDR3 nucleotides read TGTGCCAGCAGCTTGTTTGTGGAGACTGAAGCTTTCTTT. Encoded protein: CASSLFVETEAFF. The chain has TRBV7-8 and TRBJ1-1; D remains ambiguous. The CDR3 is 13 residues long. CDR1 is SGHVS and CDR2 is FQNEAQ in the germline V gene. V lost 3 bases and J lost 5, with 10 bases in between.